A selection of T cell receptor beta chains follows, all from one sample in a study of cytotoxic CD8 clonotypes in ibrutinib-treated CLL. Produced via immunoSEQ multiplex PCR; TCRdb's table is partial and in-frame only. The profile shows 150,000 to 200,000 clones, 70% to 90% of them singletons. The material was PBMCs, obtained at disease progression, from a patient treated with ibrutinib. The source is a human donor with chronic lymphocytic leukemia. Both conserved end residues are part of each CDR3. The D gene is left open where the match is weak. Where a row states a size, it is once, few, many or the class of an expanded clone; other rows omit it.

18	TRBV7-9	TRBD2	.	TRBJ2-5	TGTGCCAGCAGCTTATCGGGTCGAGTAGCGGGAGGCGGTGAGACCCAGTACTTC	CASSLSGRVAGGGETQYF
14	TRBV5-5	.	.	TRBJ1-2	TGTGCCAGCAGGGCGGAAGGTCTCAACTATGGCTACACCTTC	CASRAEGLNYGYTF
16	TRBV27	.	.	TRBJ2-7	TGTGCCAGCAGTTTATCAGTTGACACAAGCTCCTACGAGCAGTACTTC	CASSLSVDTSSYEQYF
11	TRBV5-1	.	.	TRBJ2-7	TGCGCCAGCAGAGGGAGCTACGAGCAGTACTTC	CASRGSYEQYF
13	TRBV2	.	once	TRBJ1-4	TGTGCCAGCAGTGGGGACGGGAATGAAAAACTGTTTTTT	CASSGDGNEKLFF
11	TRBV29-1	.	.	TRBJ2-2	TGCAGCGTTGGGACCGACGGGGAGCTGTTTTTT	CSVGTDGELFF
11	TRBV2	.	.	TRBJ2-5	TGTGCCAGCAGTGGGGAAGAGACCCAGTACTTC	CASSGEETQYF
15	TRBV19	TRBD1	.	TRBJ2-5	TGTGCCAGTGAACACGAGCACAGGGGCCGGGAGACCCAGTACTTC	CASEHEHRGRETQYF
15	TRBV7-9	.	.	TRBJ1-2	TGTGCCAGCAGCTCGTCGGGAGGGTCCCTCTATGGCTACACCTTC	CASSSSGGSLYGYTF
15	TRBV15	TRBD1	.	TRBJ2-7	TGTGCCACCAGCAGAGCCGGGACAGGGAGCTACGAGCAGTACTTC	CATSRAGTGSYEQYF
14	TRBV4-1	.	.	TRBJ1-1	TGCGCCAGCAGCCAAGTGGTTGGCGGCACTGAAGCTTTCTTT	CASSQVVGGTEAFF
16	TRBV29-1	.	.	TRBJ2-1	TGCAGCGTCCCGGACAGCGCTGCCGTGACATACAATGAGCAGTTCTTC	CSVPDSAAVTYNEQFF
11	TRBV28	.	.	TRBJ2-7	TGTGCCATCTTACAGGGCTACGAGCAGTACTTC	CAILQGYEQYF
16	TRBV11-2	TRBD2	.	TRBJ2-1	TGTGCCAGCAGCCGTTGGACTAGCGGGAGTTATAGTGAGCAGTTCTTC	CASSRWTSGSYSEQFF
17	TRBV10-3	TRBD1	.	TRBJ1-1	TGTGCCATCAGCGAAAGGACAGGGGGGAGGACGGACACTGAAGCTTTCTTT	CAISERTGGRTDTEAFF
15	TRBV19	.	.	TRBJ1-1	TGTGCCAGTAGTACCCGGGGGGGGCTGAACACTGAAGCTTTCTTT	CASSTRGGLNTEAFF
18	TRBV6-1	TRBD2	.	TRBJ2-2	TGTGCCAGCAGTGAACAGCTAGCGGGGTTGGGGAACACCGGGGAGCTGTTTTTT	CASSEQLAGLGNTGELFF
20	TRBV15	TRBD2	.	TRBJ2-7	TGTGCCACCAGGGGGACCGCCAGGCAGAGAGCACGAGCGGGAGGCTACGAGCAGTACTTC	CATRGTARQRARAGGYEQYF
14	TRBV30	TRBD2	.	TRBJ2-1	TGTGCCTGGAGAAACTTGGGGGGGTACAATGAGCAGTTCTTC	CAWRNLGGYNEQFF
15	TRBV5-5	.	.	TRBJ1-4	TGTGCCAGCGAAGCCCCACCTCCAGTTAATGAAAAACTGTTTTTT	CASEAPPPVNEKLFF
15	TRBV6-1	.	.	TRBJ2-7	TGTGCCAGCAGTGATGATGCGCACATCACCTACGAGCAGTACTTC	CASSDDAHITYEQYF
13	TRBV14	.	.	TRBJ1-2	TGTGCCAGCAGCCAAGACGCCATTAATGGCTACACCTTC	CASSQDAINGYTF
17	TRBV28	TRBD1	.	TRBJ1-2	TGTGCCAGCAGTTTCCTATCGGGACAGGGGGCGCGATATGGCTACACCTTC	CASSFLSGQGARYGYTF
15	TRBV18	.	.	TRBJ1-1	TGTGCCAGCTCACCCTCCGGGACAAAAAACACTGAAGCTTTCTTT	CASSPSGTKNTEAFF
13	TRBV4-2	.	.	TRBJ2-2	TGTGCCAGCAGCCAAGTCACGGGCGGGGAGCTGTTTTTT	CASSQVTGGELFF
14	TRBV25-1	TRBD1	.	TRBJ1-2	TGTGCCAGCAGTGTGACAGGGACGGGTTTGGGCTACACCTTC	CASSVTGTGLGYTF
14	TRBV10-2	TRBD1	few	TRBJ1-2	TGCGCCAGCAGTGACTGGACAGGTCCCCTTGAGGGCACCTTC	CASSDWTGPLEGTF